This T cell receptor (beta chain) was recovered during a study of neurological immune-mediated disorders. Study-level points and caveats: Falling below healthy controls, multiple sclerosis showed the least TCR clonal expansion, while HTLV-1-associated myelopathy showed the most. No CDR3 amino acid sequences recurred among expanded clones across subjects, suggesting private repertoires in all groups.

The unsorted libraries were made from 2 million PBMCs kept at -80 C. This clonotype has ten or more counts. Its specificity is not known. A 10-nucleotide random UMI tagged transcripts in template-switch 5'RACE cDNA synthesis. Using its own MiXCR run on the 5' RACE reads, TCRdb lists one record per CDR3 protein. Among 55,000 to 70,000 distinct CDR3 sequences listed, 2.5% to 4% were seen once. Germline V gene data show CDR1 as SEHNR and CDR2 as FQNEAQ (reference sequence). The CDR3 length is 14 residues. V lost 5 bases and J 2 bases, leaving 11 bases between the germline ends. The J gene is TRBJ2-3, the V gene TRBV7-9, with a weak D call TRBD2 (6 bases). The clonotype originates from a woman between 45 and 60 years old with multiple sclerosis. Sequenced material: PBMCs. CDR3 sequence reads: CASSPLAYTDTQYF. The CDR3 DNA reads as TGTGCCAGCAGCCCCCTAGCGTACACAGATACGCAGTATTTT.